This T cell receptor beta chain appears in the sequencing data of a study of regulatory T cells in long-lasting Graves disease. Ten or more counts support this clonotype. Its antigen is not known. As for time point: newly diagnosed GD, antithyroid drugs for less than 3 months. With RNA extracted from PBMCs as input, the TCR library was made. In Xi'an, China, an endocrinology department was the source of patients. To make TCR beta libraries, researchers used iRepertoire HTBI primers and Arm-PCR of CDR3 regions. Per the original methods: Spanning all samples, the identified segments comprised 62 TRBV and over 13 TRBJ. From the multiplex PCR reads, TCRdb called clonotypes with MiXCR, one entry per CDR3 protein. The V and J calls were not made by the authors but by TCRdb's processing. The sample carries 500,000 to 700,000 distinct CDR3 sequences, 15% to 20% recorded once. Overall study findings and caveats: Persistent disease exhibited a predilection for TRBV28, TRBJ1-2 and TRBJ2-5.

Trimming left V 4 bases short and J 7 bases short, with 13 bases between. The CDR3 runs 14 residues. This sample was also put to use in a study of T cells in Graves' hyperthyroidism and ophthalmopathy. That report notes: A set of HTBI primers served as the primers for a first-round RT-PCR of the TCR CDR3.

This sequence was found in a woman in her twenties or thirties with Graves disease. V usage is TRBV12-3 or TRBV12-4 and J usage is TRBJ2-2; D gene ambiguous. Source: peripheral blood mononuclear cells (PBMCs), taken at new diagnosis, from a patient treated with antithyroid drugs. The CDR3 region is CASSSQRRNGELFF. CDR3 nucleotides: TGTGCCAGCAGTTCCCAGAGACGGAACGGGGAGCTGTTTTTT.